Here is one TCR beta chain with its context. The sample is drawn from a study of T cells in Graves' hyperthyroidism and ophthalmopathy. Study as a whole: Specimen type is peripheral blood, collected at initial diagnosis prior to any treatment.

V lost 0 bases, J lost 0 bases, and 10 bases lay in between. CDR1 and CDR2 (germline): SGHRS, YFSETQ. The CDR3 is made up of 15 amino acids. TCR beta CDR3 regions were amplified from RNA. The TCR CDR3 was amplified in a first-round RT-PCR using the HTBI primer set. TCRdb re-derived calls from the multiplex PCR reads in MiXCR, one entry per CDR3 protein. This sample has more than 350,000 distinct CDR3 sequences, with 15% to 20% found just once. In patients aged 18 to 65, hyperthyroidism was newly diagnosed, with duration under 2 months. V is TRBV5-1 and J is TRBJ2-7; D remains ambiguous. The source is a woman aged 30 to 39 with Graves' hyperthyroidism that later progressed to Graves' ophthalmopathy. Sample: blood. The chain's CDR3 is CASSLGFDRSYEQYF. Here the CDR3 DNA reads TGCGCCAGCAGCTTGGGTTTCGACCGCTCCTACGAGCAGTACTTC.